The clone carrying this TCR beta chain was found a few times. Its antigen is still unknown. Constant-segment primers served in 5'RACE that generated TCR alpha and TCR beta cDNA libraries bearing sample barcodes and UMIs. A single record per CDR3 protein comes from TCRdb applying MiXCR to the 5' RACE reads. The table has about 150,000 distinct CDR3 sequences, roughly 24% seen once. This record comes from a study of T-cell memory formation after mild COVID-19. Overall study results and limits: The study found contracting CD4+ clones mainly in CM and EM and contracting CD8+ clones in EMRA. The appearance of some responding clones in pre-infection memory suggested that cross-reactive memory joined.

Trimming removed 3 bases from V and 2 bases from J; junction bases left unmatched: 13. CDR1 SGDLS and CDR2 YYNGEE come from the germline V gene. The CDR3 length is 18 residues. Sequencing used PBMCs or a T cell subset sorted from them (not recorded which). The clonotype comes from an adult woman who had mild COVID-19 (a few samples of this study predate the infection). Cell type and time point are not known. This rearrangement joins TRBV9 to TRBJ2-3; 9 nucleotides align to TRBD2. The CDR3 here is CASSDLGRLAEYTDTQYF. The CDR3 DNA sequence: TGTGCCAGCAGCGACCTCGGCCGACTAGCGGAGTACACAGATACGCAGTATTTT.